What follows is one T cell receptor beta chain and its context. No antigen is known for it. CDR3 length: 12 amino acids. CDR1 is MDHEN and CDR2 is SYDVKM in the germline V gene. V gave up 5 bases and J gave up 8 bases, with 12 bases separating them. The data belong to a study of post-analysis software for immune sequencing data. Study conclusions and caveats: Roughly five TRBV segments appeared more often in patients than in controls, and TRBV5-6, TRBV5-1 and TRBV20-1 were among these.

Sequencing libraries made from TCR beta cDNA carried unique molecular identifiers. TCRdb reanalysed the PCR reads using MiXCR and keeps one entry per CDR3 protein. The table has about 260,000 distinct CDR3 sequences, around 34% seen once. The receptor comes from a girl aged 10 to 17 with multiple sclerosis. The chain joins TRBV28 to TRBJ1-1; tentatively, D is TRBD1 (5 bases). Sequenced: blood. The CDR3 DNA sequence: TGTGCCAGCAGTGAGGGGTCCTTAGAAGCTTTCTTT. Translation: CASSEGSLEAFF.